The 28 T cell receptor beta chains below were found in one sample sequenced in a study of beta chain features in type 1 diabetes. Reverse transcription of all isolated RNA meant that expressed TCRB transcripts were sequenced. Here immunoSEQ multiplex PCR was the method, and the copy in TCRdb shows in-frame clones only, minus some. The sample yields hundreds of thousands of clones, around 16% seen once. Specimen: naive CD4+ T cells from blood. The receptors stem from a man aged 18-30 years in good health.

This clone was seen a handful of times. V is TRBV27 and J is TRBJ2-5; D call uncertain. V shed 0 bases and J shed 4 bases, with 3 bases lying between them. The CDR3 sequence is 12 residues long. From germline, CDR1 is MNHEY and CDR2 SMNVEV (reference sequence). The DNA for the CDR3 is TGTGCCAGCAGTTTATCGGGAGAGACCCAGTACTTC. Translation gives CASSLSGETQYF.

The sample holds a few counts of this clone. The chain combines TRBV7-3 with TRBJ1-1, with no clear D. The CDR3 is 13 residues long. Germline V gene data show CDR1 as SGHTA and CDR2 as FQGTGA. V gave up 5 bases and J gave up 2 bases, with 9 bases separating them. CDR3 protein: CASSRMFNTEAFF. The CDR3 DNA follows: TGTGCCAGCAGCCGAATGTTTAACACTGAAGCTTTCTTT.

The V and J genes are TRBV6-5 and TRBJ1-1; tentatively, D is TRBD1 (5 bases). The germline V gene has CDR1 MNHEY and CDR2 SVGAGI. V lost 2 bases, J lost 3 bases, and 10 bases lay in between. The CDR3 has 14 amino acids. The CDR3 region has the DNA TGTGCCAGCAGTTACGTGGTAGGGGACACTGAAGCTTTCTTT. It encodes CASSYVVGDTEAFF.

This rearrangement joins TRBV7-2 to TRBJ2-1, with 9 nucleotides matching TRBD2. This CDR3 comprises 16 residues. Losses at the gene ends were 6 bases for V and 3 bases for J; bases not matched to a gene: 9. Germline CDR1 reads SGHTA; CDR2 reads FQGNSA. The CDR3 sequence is CASRQYGTSIYNEQFF. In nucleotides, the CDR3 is TGTGCCAGCAGGCAGTACGGGACTAGCATCTACAATGAGCAGTTCTTC. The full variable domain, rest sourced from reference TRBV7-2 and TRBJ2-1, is GAGVSQSPSNKVTEKGKDVELRCDPISGHTALYWYRQSLGQGLEFLIYFQGNSAPDKSGLPSDRFSAERTGGSVSTLTIQRTQQEDSAVYLCASRQYGTSIYNEQFFGPGTRLTVL.

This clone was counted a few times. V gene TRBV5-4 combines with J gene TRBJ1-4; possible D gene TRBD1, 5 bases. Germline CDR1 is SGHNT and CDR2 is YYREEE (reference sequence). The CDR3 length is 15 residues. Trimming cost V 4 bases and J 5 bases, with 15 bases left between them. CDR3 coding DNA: TGTGCCAGCAGCCCCGGCGGGGCCTACAATGAAAAACTGTTTTTT. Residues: CASSPGGAYNEKLFF.

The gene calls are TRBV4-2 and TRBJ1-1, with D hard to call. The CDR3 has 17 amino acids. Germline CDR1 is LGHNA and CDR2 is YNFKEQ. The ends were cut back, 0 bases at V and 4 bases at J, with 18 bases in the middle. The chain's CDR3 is CASSQDLMIQRSTEAFF. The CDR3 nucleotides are TGTGCCAGCAGCCAAGATTTGATGATCCAGCGTAGCACTGAAGCTTTCTTT.

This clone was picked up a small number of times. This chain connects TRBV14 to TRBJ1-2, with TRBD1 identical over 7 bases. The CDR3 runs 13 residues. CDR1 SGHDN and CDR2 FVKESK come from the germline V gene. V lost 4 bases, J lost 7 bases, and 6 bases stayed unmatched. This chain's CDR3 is CASSPVDRRGYTF. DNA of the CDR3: TGTGCCAGCAGCCCTGTGGACAGGCGTGGCTACACCTTC.

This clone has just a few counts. CDR3 in amino acids: CASSPTSAGTEAFF. The CDR3 DNA sequence: TGTGCCAGCAGTCCGACAAGTGCGGGGACTGAAGCTTTCTTT. The rearrangement uses TRBV6-6 and TRBJ1-1; D ambiguous. V was pared by 5 bases and J by 5 bases, with 15 bases between. This CDR3 is built from 14 residues. Germline V gene sequence: CDR1 MNHNY, CDR2 SVGAGI (reference sequence).

The DNA of the CDR3 is TGTGCCAGTACGGGACAGGGGAGCTACGAGCAGTACTTC. It specifies CASTGQGSYEQYF. This chain uses TRBV19 with TRBJ2-7, with 10 positions matching TRBD1. This CDR3 comprises 13 residues. V lost 7 bases to trimming and J lost 3 bases; unmatched junction nucleotides: 3. From germline, CDR1 is LNHDA and CDR2 SQIVND (reference sequence). The whole variable domain, filled in from reference TRBV19 and TRBJ2-7, reads DGGITQSPKYLFRKEGQNVTLSCEQNLNHDAMYWYRQDPGQGLRLIYYSQIVNDFQKGDIAEGYSVSREKKESFPLTVTSAQKNPTAFYLCASTGQGSYEQYFGPGTRLTVT.

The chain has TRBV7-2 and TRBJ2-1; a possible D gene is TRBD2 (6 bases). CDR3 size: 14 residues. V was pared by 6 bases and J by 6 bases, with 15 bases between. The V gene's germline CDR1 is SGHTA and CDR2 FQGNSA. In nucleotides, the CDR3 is TGTGCCAGCAGACTGACTAGAATTGTCAATGAGCAGTTCTTC. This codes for CASRLTRIVNEQFF. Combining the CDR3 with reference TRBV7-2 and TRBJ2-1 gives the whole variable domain GAGVSQSPSNKVTEKGKDVELRCDPISGHTALYWYRQSLGQGLEFLIYFQGNSAPDKSGLPSDRFSAERTGGSVSTLTIQRTQQEDSAVYLCASRLTRIVNEQFFGPGTRLTVL.

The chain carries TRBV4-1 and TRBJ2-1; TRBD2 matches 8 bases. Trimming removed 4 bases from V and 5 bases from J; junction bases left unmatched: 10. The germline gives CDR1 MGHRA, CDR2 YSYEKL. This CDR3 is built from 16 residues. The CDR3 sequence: CASSPYGGGPNNEQFF. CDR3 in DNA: TGCGCCAGCAGCCCCTACGGGGGGGGGCCCAACAATGAGCAGTTCTTC.

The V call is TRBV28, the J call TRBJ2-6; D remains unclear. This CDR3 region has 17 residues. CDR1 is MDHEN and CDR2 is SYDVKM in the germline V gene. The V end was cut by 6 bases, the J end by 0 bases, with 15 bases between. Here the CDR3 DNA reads TGTGCCAGCAGACGACCCCTAGGGCTCTCTGGGGCCAACGTCCTGACTTTC. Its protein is CASRRPLGLSGANVLTF.

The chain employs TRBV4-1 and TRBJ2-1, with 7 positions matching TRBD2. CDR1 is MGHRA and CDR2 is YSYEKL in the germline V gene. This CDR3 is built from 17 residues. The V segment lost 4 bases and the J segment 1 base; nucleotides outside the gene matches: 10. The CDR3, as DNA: TGCGCCAGCAGCCGGGGGGAGTGGGGAGGGTCCTACAATGAGCAGTTCTTC. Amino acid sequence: CASSRGEWGGSYNEQFF.

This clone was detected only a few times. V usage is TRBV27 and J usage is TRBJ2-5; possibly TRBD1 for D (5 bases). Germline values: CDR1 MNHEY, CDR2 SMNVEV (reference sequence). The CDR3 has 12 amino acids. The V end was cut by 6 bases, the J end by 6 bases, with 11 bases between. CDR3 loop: CASSLKGQTQYF. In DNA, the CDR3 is TGTGCCAGCAGCCTTAAGGGGCAGACCCAGTACTTC.

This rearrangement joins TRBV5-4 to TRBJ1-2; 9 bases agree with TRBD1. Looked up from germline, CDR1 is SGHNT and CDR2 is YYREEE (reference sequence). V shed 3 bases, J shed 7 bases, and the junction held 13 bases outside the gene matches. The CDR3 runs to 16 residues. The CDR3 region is CASSSQGASSFPGYTF. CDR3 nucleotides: TGTGCCAGCAGCTCACAGGGGGCCTCTTCCTTCCCTGGCTACACCTTC.

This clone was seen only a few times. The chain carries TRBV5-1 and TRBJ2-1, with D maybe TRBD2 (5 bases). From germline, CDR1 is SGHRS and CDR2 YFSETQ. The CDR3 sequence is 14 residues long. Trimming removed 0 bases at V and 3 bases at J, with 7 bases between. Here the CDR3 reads CASSLDTSYNEQFF. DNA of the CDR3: TGCGCCAGCAGCTTGGATACTAGCTACAATGAGCAGTTCTTC.

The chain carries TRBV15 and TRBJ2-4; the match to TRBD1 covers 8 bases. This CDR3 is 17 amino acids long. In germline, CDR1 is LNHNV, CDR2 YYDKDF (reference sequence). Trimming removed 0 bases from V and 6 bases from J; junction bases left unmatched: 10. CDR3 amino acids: CATSRDVLRTGRNIQYF. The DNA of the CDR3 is TGTGCCACCAGCAGAGACGTATTGAGGACAGGGAGAAACATTCAGTACTTC. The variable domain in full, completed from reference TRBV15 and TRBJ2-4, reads DAMVIQNPRYQVTQFGKPVTLSCSQTLNHNVMYWYQQKSSQAPKLLFHYYDKDFNNEADTPDNFQSRRPNTSFCFLDIRSPGLGDTAMYLCATSRDVLRTGRNIQYFGAGTRLSVL.

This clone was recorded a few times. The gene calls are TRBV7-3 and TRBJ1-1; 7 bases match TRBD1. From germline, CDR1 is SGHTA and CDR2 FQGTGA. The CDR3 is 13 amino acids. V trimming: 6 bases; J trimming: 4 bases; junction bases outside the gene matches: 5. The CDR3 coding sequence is TGTGCCAGCAGGCTGACAGGGCGCACTGAAGCTTTCTTT. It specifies CASRLTGRTEAFF. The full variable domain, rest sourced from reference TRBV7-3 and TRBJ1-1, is GAGVSQTPSNKVTEKGKYVELRCDPISGHTALYWYRQSLGQGPEFLIYFQGTGAADDSGLPNDRFFAVRPEGSVSTLKIQRTERGDSAVYLCASRLTGRTEAFFGQGTRLTVV.

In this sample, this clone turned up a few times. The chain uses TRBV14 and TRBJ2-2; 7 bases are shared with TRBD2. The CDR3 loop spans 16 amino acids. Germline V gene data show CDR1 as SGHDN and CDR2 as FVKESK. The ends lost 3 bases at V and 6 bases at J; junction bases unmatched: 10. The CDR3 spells CASSHGAGSFSGELFF. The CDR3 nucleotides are TGTGCCAGCAGCCATGGAGCGGGATCCTTTTCCGGGGAGCTGTTTTTT.

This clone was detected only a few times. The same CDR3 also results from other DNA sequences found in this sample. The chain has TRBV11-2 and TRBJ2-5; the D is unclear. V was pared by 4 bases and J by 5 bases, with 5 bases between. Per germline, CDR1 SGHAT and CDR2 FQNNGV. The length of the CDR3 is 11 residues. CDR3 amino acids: CASSSRETQYF. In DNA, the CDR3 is TGTGCCAGCAGCTCCAGGGAGACCCAGTACTTC. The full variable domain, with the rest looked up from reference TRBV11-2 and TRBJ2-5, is EAGVAQSPRYKIIEKRQSVAFWCNPISGHATLYWYQQILGQGPKLLIQFQNNGVVDDSQLPKDRFSAERLKGVDSTLKIQPAKLEDSAVYLCASSSRETQYFGPGTRLLVL.

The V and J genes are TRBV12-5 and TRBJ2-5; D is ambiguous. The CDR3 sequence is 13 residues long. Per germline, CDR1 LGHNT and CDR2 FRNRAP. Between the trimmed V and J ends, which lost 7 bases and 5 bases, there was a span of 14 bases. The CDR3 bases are TGTGCTAGTGCCGTGGCCCTGGCGGAGACCCAGTACTTC. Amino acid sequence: CASAVALAETQYF.

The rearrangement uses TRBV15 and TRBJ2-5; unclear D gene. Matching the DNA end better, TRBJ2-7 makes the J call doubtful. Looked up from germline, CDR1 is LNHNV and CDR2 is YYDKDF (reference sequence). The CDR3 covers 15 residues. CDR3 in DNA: TGTGCCACCAGCAGAGATCACAGCACGGGCTCCGAGCAGTACTTC. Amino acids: CATSRDHSTGSEQYF.

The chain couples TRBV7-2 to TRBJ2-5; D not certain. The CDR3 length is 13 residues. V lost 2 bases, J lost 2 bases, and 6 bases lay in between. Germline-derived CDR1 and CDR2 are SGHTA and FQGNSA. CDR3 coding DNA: TGTGCCAGCAGCTTAATACGACAAGAGACCCAGTACTTC. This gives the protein CASSLIRQETQYF.

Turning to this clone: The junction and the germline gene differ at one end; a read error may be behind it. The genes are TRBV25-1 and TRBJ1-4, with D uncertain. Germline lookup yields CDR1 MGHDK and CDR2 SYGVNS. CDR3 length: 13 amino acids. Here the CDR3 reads CASSALRLLALLF. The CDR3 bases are TGTGCCAGCAGTGCCCTTCGACTTCTAGCCCTGCTTTTT.

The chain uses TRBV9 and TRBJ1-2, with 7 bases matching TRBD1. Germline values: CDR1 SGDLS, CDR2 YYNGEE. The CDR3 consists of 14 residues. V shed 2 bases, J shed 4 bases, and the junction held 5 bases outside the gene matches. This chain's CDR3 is CASSVLGGRYGYTF. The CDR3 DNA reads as TGTGCCAGCAGCGTTTTAGGGGGCCGCTATGGCTACACCTTC.

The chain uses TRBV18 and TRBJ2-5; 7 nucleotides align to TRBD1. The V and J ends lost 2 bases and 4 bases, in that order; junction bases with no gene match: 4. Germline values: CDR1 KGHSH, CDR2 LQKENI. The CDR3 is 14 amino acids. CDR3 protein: CASSPDRAAETQYF. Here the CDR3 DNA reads TGTGCCAGCTCACCAGACAGGGCCGCAGAGACCCAGTACTTC.

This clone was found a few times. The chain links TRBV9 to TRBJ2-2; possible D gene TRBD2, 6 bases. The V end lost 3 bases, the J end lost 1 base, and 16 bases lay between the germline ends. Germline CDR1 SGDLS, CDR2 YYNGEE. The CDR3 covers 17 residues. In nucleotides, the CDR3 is TGTGCCAGCAGCGCCCCGCCGGGGCGGGGGAACACCGGGGAGCTGTTTTTT. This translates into CASSAPPGRGNTGELFF. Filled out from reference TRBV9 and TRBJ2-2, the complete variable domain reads DSGVTQTPKHLITATGQRVTLRCSPRSGDLSVYWYQQSLDQGLQFLIQYYNGEERAKGNILERFSAQQFPDLHSELNLSSLELGDSALYFCASSAPPGRGNTGELFFGEGSRLTVL.

The CDR3 sequence: CASSPTGRSTDTQYF. The CDR3 DNA sequence: TGTGCCAGCAGCCCCACGGGACGGAGCACAGATACGCAGTATTTT. The chain combines TRBV25-1 with TRBJ2-3; either TRBD1 or TRBD2 may fit D (5 bases each). Per the germline V gene, CDR1 is MGHDK and CDR2 is SYGVNS. This CDR3 spans 15 amino acids. V was cut by 6 bases and J by 0 bases, with 13 bases left in between.